The clone carrying this T cell receptor beta chain was seen a single time. This entry is derived from a study of blood T cell repertoires in COVID-19. TCRdb's table, derived via immunoSEQ multiplex PCR, lists solely in-frame clones and lacks some. Of 250,000 or so clones in the sample, around 88% were seen once. Specimen: peripheral blood. The clonotype originates from a man under 40 with active or convalescent COVID-19.

The CDR3 coding sequence is TGTGCCAGCAGTGAAGTGACAGTCAATCAGCCCCAGCATTTT. Translating it yields CASSEVTVNQPQHF. This chain connects TRBV2 to TRBJ1-5; D might be TRBD1 (5 bases). Germline-derived CDR1 and CDR2 are SNHLY and FYNNEI. The V end was cut by 1 base, the J end by 3 bases, with 7 bases between. This CDR3 is built from 14 residues.